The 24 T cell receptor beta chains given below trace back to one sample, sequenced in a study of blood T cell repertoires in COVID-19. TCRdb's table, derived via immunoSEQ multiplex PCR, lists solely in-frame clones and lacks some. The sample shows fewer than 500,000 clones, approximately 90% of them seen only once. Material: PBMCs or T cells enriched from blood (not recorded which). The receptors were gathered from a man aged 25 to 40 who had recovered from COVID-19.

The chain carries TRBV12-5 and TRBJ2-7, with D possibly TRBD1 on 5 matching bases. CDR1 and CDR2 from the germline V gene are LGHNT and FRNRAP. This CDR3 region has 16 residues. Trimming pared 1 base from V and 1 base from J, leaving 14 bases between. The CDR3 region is CASGLGRGVTSYEQYF. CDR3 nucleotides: TGTGCTAGTGGTTTGGGTAGGGGCGTTACGTCCTACGAGCAGTACTTC.

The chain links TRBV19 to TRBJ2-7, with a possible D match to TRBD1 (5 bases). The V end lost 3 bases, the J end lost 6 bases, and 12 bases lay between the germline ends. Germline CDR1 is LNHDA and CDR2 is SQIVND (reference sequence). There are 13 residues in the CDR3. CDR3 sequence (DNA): TGTGCCAGTAGTATGGGGCCAGGAGCCGAGCAGTACTTC. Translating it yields CASSMGPGAEQYF.

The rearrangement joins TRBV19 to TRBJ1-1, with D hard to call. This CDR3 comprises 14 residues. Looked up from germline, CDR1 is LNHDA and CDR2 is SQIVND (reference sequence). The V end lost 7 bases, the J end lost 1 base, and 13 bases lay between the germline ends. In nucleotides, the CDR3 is TGTGCCAGTACCAGGCGGGCGGAGAACACTGAAGCTTTCTTT. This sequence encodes CASTRRAENTEAFF.

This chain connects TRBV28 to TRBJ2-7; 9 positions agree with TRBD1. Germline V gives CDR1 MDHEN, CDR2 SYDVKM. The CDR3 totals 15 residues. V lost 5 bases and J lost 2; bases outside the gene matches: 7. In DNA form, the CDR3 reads TGTGCCAGCAGTGGACGGGACAGGGCACCCTACGAGCAGTACTTC. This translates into CASSGRDRAPYEQYF.

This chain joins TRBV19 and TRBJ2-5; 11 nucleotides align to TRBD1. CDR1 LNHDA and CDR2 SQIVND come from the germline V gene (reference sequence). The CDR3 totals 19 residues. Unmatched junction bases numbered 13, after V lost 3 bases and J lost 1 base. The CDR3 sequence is CASSMTWDRGKTTQETQYF. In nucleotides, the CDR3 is TGTGCCAGTAGTATGACATGGGACAGGGGGAAGACTACCCAAGAGACCCAGTACTTC.

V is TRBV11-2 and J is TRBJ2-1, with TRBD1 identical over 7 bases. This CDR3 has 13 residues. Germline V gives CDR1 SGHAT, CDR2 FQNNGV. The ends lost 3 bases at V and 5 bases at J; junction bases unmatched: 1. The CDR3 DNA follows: TGTGCCAGCAGCTTGGACAGGAACAATGAGCAGTTCTTC. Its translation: CASSLDRNNEQFF.

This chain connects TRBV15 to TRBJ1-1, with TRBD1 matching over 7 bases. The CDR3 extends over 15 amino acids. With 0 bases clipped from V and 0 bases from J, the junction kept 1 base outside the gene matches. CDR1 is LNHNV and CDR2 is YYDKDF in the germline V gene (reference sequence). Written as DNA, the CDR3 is TGTGCCACCAGCAGAGAGGGGACAGTGAACACTGAAGCTTTCTTT. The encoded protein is CATSREGTVNTEAFF.

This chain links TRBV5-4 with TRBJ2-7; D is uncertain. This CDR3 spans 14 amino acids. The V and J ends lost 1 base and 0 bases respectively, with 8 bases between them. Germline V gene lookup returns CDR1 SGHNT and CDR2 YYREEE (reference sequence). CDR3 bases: TGTGCCAGCAGCTTGACGGGTAGCTCCTACGAGCAGTACTTC. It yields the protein CASSLTGSSYEQYF.

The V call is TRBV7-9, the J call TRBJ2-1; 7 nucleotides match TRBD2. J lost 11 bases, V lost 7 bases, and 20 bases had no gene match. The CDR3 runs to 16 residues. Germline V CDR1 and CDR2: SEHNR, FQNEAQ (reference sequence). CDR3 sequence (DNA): TGTGCCAGCATCCCGCTGGCGGGAGTGAGACAGAATCAGCAGTTCTTC. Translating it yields CASIPLAGVRQNQQFF. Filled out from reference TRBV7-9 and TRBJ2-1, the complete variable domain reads DTGVSQNPRHKITKRGQNVTFRCDPISEHNRLYWYRQTLGQGPEFLTYFQNEAQLEKSRLLSDRFSAERPKGSFSTLEIQRTEQGDSAMYLCASIPLAGVRQNQQFFGPGTRLTVL.

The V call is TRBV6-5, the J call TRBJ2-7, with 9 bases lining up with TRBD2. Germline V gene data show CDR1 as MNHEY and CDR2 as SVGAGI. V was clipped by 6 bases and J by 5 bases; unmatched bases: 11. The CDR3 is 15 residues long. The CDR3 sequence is CASSSGAGGPHEQYF. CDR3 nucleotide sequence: TGTGCCAGCAGCTCGGGGGCGGGAGGGCCCCACGAGCAGTACTTC.

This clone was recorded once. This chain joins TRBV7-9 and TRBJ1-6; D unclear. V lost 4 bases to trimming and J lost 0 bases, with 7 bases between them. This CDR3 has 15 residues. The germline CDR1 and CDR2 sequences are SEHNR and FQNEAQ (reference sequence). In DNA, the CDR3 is TGTGCCAGCAGCTCGGGTAGCTCCTATAATTCACCCCTCCACTTT. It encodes CASSSGSSYNSPLHF.

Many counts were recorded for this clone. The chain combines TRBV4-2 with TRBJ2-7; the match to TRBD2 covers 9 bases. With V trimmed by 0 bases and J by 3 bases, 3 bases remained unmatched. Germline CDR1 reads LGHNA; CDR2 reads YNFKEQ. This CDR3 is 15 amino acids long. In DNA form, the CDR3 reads TGTGCCAGCAGCCAAGATACTAGCGGGTTCTACGAGCAGTACTTC. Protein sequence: CASSQDTSGFYEQYF.

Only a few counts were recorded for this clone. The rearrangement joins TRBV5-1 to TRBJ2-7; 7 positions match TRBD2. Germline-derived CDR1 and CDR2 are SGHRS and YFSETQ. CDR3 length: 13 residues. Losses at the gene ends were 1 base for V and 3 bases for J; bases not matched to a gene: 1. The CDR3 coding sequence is TGCGCCAGCAGCTTGTGGGGGGGCTACGAGCAGTACTTC. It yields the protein CASSLWGGYEQYF.

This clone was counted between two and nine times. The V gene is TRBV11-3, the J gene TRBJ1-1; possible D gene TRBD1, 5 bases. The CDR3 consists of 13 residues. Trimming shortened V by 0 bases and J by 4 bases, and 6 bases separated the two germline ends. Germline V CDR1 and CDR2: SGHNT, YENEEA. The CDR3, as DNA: TGTGCCAGCAGCTTAGAAACAGGCACTGAAGCTTTCTTT. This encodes CASSLETGTEAFF.

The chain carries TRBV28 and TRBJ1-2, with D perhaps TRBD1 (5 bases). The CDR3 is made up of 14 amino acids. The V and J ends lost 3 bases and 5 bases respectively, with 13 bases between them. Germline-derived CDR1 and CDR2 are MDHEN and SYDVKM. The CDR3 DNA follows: TGTGCCAGCAGTTTTATCCAGGGTTATTATGGCTACACCTTC. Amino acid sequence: CASSFIQGYYGYTF.

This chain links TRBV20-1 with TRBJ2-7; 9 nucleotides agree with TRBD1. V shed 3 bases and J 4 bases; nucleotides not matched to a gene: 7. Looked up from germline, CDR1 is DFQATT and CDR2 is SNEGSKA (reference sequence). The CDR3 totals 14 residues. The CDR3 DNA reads TGCAGTGCTAGTACCGGGACAGGGCAGTACGAGCAGTACTTC. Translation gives CSASTGTGQYEQYF.

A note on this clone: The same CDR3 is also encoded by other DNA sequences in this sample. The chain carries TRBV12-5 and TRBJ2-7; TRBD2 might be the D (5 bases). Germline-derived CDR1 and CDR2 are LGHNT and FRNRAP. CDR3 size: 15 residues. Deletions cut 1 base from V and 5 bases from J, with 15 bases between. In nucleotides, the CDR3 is TGTGCTAGTGGTTTGGGCACCGGAGGAGTCGACGAGCAGTACTTC. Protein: CASGLGTGGVDEQYF.

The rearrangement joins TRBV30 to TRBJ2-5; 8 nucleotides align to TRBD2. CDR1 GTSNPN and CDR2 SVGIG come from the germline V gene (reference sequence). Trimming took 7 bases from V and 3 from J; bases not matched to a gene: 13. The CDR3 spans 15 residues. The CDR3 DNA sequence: TGTGCCTCGACAGTGGCGGGAGGATCGGAAGAGACCCAGTACTTC. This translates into CASTVAGGSEETQYF.

The CDR3 nucleotides read TGTGCCAGCACCTCTAGCGGGAGAGGGGAGCAGTTCTTC. Amino acids: CASTSSGRGEQFF. This chain connects TRBV28 to TRBJ2-1, with 10 bases lining up with TRBD2. Losses at the gene ends were 7 bases for V and 10 bases for J; bases not matched to a gene: 7. The germline CDR1 and CDR2 sequences are MDHEN and SYDVKM. This CDR3 has 13 amino acids.

The CDR3 loop reads CASSLNSGNTGELFF. For the CDR3, the DNA is TGTGCCAGCAGCCTAAATAGCGGGAACACCGGGGAGCTGTTTTTT. V gene TRBV4-2 combines with J gene TRBJ2-2; D perhaps matches TRBD2 (6 bases). The CDR3 runs to 15 residues. In germline, CDR1 is LGHNA, CDR2 YNFKEQ. Trimming took off 4 bases at V and 1 base at J, with 10 bases between the two ends.

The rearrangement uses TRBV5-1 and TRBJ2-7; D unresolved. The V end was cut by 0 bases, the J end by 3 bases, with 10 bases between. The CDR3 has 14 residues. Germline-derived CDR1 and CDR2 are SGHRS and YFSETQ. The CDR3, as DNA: TGCGCCAGCAGCTTGGGCCAGGTTGGCTACGAGCAGTACTTC. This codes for CASSLGQVGYEQYF.

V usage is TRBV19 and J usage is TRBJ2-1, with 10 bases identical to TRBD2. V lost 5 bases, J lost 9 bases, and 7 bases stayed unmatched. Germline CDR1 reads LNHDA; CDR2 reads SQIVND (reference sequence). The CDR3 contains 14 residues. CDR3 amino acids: CASSPTRTSGEQFF. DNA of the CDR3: TGTGCCAGTAGTCCTACTCGGACTAGCGGTGAGCAGTTCTTC. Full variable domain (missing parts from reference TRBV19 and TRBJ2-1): DGGITQSPKYLFRKEGQNVTLSCEQNLNHDAMYWYRQDPGQGLRLIYYSQIVNDFQKGDIAEGYSVSREKKESFPLTVTSAQKNPTAFYLCASSPTRTSGEQFFGPGTRLTVL.

The CDR3 reads CASSIWLAGSNEQFF. CDR3 DNA: TGTGCCAGTAGTATATGGCTAGCGGGTTCCAATGAGCAGTTCTTC. This chain links TRBV19 with TRBJ2-1, with 8 bases that match TRBD2. The V and J ends lost 2 bases and 6 bases, in that order; junction bases with no gene match: 6. The CDR3 spans 15 residues. Germline V lookup: CDR1 LNHDA, CDR2 SQIVND (reference sequence).

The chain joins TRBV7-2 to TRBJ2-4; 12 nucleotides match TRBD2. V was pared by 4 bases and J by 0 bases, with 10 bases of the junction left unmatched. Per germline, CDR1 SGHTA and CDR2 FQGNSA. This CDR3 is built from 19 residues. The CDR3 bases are TGTGCCAGCAGCTCTTCCCCCGGACTAGCGGGACTAGCCAAAAACATTCAGTACTTC. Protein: CASSSSPGLAGLAKNIQYF.